Shown below are 12 T cell receptor beta chains from a single sample sequenced in a study of cytomegalovirus exposure and HLA in healthy donors. PCR amplification relied on 60 Vbeta primers (plus 13 Jbeta primers). Assay: immunoSEQ multiplex PCR; the TCRdb copy retains only in-frame clones and omits some. The repertoire includes under 200,000 clones, around three quarters of them detected once, and 0.69% sits in the top ten. The sequencing input was PBMCs. The receptor set was obtained from a woman in her thirties or forties in good health and CMV-seronegative.

The rearrangement uses TRBV5-1 and TRBJ2-7, with 11 bases matching TRBD1. Losses at the gene ends were 0 bases for V and 7 bases for J; bases not matched to a gene: 3. CDR1 and CDR2 (germline): SGHRS, YFSETQ. This CDR3 has 14 amino acids. CDR3 nucleotide sequence: TGCGCCAGCAGCTTGGGGGGGACAGGGGGTGAGCAGTACTTC. Translating it yields CASSLGGTGGEQYF.

This chain joins TRBV6-6 and TRBJ1-1; D is ambiguous. The V and J ends lost 4 bases and 1 base respectively, with 7 bases between them. The CDR3 has 13 residues. CDR1 and CDR2 from the germline V gene are MNHNY and SVGAGI (reference sequence). This CDR3 reads CASSLGANTEAFF. In DNA, the CDR3 is TGTGCCAGCAGTTTGGGAGCGAACACTGAAGCTTTCTTT.

This rearrangement joins TRBV6-5 to TRBJ1-5; tentatively, D is TRBD1 (6 bases). V was clipped by 6 bases and J by 2 bases, with 14 bases between them. The CDR3 spans 15 residues. The V gene's germline CDR1 is MNHEY and CDR2 SVGAGI. CDR3: CASRTRGGGNQPQHF. The CDR3 DNA sequence: TGTGCCAGCAGGACCAGGGGAGGGGGCAATCAGCCCCAGCATTTT.

This clone was detected only once. The chain is built from TRBV5-1 and TRBJ2-7; 8 bases fit TRBD1. V lost 1 base and J lost 5; bases outside the gene matches: 14. This CDR3 has 17 residues. Germline lookup yields CDR1 SGHRS and CDR2 YFSETQ. DNA for the CDR3: TGCGCCAGCAGCTTGACTCAGGGGGCGCGGGGATGGGACGAGCAGTACTTC. Translated: CASSLTQGARGWDEQYF.

The genes are TRBV7-2 and TRBJ2-7; 7 bases match TRBD1. V lost 1 base, J lost 2 bases, and 11 bases stayed unmatched. The germline CDR1 and CDR2 sequences are SGHTA and FQGNSA. The length of the CDR3 is 17 residues. Here the CDR3 DNA reads TGTGCCAGCAGCTTAGTATCTGGGGGACAGCCAGCCTACGAGCAGTACTTC. This codes for CASSLVSGGQPAYEQYF.

The genes are TRBV6-5 and TRBJ1-2; tentative D call: TRBD1 (6 bases). V was trimmed by 6 bases and J by 3 bases, leaving 14 bases between them. The CDR3 covers 14 residues. The germline CDR1 and CDR2 sequences are MNHEY and SVGAGI. In DNA, the CDR3 is TGTGCCAGCAGGGTACAGGGAGGGGACTATGGCTACACCTTC. Amino acids: CASRVQGGDYGYTF.

CDR3 region: CASRSGGPSTDTQYF. In DNA, the CDR3 is TGCGCCAGCAGAAGCGGGGGGCCGAGCACAGATACGCAGTATTTT. The chain employs TRBV5-1 and TRBJ2-3, with 9 bases identical to TRBD2. This CDR3 region has 15 residues. V shed 5 bases, J shed 0 bases, and the junction held 4 bases outside the gene matches. The germline CDR1 and CDR2 sequences are SGHRS and YFSETQ.

The rearrangement links TRBV9 to TRBJ2-7; perhaps TRBD2 as D (6 bases). This CDR3 contains 15 residues. In germline, CDR1 is SGDLS, CDR2 YYNGEE. The V gene lost 0 bases and the J gene lost 0 bases, with 10 bases spanning the gap. CDR3 coding DNA: TGTGCCAGCAGCGTAGCCGGGGGAAGCTCCTACGAGCAGTACTTC. It encodes CASSVAGGSSYEQYF. Variable domain in full (rest from reference TRBV9 and TRBJ2-7): DSGVTQTPKHLITATGQRVTLRCSPRSGDLSVYWYQQSLDQGLQFLIQYYNGEERAKGNILERFSAQQFPDLHSELNLSSLELGDSALYFCASSVAGGSSYEQYFGPGTRLTVT.

The chain links TRBV5-4 to TRBJ2-1; TRBD2 aligns across 11 bases. Germline V gene data show CDR1 as SGHNT and CDR2 as YYREEE (reference sequence). The CDR3 runs 15 residues. J was trimmed by 4 bases and V by 4 bases; bases with no gene match: 4. The CDR3 sequence: CASSKTSGIYNEQFF. Here the CDR3 DNA reads TGTGCCAGCAGCAAGACTAGCGGGATTTACAATGAGCAGTTCTTC.

V is TRBV9 and J is TRBJ2-3; D uncertain. V lost 4 bases and J lost 3, with 6 bases in between. CDR1 and CDR2 from the germline V gene are SGDLS and YYNGEE. The CDR3 contains 12 residues. CDR3 protein: CASSPQTDTQYF. CDR3 nucleotide sequence: TGTGCCAGCAGCCCCCAGACAGATACGCAGTATTTT.

The chain is built from TRBV10-2 and TRBJ1-3, with D perhaps matching TRBD1 (5 bases). The V end was cut by 3 bases, the J end by 3 bases, with 9 bases between. The CDR3 is 14 amino acids. Germline V gene lookup returns CDR1 WSHSY and CDR2 SAAADI. Here the CDR3 reads CASSDPGGGNTIYF. The CDR3 coding sequence is TGCGCCAGCAGTGACCCCGGGGGTGGAAACACCATATATTTT.

The gene calls are TRBV5-1 and TRBJ2-5; no firm D call. The CDR3 extends over 14 amino acids. Germline V CDR1 and CDR2: SGHRS, YFSETQ. Trimming shortened V by 3 bases and J by 5 bases, and 14 bases separated the two germline ends. For the CDR3, the DNA is TGCGCCAGCAGCTCGGTCCGACTTCGGGAGACCCAGTACTTC. Translating gives CASSSVRLRETQYF.